The T cell receptor beta chain described here comes from a study of response to subunit inactivated influenza vaccine. Study results and caveats: The authors offered the suggestion that each seasonal influenza vaccination recruits few new T cells.

This CDR3 has 12 amino acids. V lost 4 bases, J lost 6 bases, and 9 bases lay in between. Germline assignment: CDR1 SEHNR and CDR2 FQNEAQ (reference sequence). Using its own MiXCR run on the RT-PCR reads, TCRdb lists one record per CDR3 protein. The data contain 650,000 to 800,000 distinct CDR3 sequences, approximately 15% of them singletons. Only a few counts were recorded for this clonotype. Antigen specificity is unknown. V gene TRBV7-9 combines with J gene TRBJ1-2; D is unclear. This sequence was found in a man aged 50 or older who received an inactivated influenza vaccine. The starting material was PBMCs from blood, obtained approximately 15 days before vaccination. Here the CDR3 DNA reads TGTGCCAGCAGCTCATTCGGGGATGGCTACACCTTC. Protein sequence: CASSSFGDGYTF. The full variable domain, with the rest looked up from reference TRBV7-9 and TRBJ1-2, is DTGVSQNPRHKITKRGQNVTFRCDPISEHNRLYWYRQTLGQGPEFLTYFQNEAQLEKSRLLSDRFSAERPKGSFSTLEIQRTEQGDSAMYLCASSSFGDGYTFGSGTRLTVV.